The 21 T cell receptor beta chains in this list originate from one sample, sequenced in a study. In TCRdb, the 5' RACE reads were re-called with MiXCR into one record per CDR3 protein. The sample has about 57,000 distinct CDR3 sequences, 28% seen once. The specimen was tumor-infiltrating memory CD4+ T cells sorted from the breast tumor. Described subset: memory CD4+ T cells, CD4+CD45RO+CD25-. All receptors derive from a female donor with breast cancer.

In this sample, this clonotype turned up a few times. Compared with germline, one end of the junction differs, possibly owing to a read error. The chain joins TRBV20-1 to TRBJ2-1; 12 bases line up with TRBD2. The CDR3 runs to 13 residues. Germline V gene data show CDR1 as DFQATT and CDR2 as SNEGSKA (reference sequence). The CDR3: CSVSGTSGRPSPF. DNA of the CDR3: TGCAGTGTTTCAGGGACTAGCGGGCGCCCTTCCCCATTC.

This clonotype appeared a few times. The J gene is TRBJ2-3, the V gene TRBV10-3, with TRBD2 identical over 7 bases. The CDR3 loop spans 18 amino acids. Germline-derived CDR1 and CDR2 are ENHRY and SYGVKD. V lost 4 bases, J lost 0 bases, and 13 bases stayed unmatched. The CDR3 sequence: CAISGPTSRTASTDTQYF. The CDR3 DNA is TGTGCCATCAGTGGCCCGACTAGCAGAACCGCTAGCACAGATACGCAGTATTTT.

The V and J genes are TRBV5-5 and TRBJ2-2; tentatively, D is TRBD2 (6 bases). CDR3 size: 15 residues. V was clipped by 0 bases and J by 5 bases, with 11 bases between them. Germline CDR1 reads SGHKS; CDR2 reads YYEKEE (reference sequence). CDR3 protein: CASSLDSGFTGELFF. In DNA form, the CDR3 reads TGTGCCAGCAGCTTGGATAGCGGATTTACCGGGGAGCTGTTTTTT.

The CDR3 loop reads CASSPKTVSSTDTQYF. The CDR3 DNA reads as TGTGCCAGCAGCCCGAAGACCGTTTCTAGCACAGATACGCAGTATTTT. The chain carries TRBV5-5 and TRBJ2-3; D unclear. Germline assignment: CDR1 SGHKS and CDR2 YYEKEE (reference sequence). The CDR3 length is 16 residues. The germline V and J ends were trimmed by 4 bases and 0 bases, with 15 bases remaining between them.

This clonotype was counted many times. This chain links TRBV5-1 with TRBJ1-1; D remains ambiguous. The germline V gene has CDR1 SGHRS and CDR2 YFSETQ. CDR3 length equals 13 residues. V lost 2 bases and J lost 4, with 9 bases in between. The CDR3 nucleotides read TGCGCCAGCAGCTTCGGAGCGGGCACTGAAGCTTTCTTT. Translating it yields CASSFGAGTEAFF.

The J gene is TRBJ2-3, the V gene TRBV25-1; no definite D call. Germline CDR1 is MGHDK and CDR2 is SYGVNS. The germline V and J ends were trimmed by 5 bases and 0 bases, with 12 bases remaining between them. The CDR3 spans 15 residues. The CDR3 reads CASSQTYPSTDTQYF. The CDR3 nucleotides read TGTGCCAGCAGTCAGACGTATCCTAGCACAGATACGCAGTATTTT.

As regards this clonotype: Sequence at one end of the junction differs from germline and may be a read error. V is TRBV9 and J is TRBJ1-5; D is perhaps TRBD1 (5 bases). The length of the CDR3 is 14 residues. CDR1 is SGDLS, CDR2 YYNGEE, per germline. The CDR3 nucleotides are TGTTCCAGCAGCAGCTGGGGCAGTAATCAGCCCCAGCATTTT. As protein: CSSSSWGSNQPQHF.

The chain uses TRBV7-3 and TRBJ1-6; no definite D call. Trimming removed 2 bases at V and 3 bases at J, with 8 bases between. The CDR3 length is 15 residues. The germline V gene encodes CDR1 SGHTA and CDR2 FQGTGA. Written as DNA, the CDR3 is TGTGCCAGCAGCTTATGGGGTAACTATAATTCACCCCTCCACTTT. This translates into CASSLWGNYNSPLHF.

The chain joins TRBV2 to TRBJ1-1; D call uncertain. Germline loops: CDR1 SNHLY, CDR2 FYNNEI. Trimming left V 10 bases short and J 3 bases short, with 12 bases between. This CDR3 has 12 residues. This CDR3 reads CATAAADTEAFF. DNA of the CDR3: TGTGCCACCGCTGCGGCGGACACTGAAGCTTTCTTT.

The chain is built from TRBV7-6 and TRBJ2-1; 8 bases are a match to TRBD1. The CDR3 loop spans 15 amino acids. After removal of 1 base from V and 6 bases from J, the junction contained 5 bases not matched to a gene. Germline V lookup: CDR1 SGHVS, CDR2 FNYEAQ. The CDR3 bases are TGTGCCAGCAGCTTAGAGGGACAGGATCGCAATGAGCAGTTCTTC. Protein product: CASSLEGQDRNEQFF. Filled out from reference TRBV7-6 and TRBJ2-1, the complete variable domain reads GAGVSQSPRYKVTKRGQDVALRCDPISGHVSLYWYRQALGQGPEFLTYFNYEAQQDKSGLPNDRFSAERPEGSISTLTIQRTEQRDSAMYRCASSLEGQDRNEQFFGPGTRLTVL.

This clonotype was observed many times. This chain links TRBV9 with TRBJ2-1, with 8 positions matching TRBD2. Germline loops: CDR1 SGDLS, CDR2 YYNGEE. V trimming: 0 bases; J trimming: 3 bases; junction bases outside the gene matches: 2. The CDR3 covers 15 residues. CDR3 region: CASSVESGSYNEQFF. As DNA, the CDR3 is TGTGCCAGCAGCGTAGAAAGCGGGAGCTACAATGAGCAGTTCTTC.

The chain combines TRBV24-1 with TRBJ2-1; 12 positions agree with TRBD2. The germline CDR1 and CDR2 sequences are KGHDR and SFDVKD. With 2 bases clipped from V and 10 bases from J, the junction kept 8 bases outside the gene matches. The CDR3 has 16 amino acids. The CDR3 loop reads CATSDSTSGSLEEQFF. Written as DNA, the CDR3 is TGTGCCACCAGTGATTCGACTAGCGGGAGTCTCGAAGAGCAGTTCTTC.

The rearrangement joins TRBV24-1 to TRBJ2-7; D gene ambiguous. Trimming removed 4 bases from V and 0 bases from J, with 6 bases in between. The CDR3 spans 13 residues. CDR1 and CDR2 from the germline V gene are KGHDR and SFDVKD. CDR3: CATSEACSYEQYF. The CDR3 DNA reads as TGTGCCACCAGTGAAGCTTGCTCCTACGAGCAGTACTTC.

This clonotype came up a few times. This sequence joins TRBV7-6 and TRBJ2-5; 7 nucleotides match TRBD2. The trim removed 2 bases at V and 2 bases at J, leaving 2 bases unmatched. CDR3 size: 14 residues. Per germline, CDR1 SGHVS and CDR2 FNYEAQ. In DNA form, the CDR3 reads TGTGCCAGCAGCTTATGGACTAGTCAAGAGACCCAGTACTTC. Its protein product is CASSLWTSQETQYF. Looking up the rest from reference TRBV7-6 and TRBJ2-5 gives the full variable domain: GAGVSQSPRYKVTKRGQDVALRCDPISGHVSLYWYRQALGQGPEFLTYFNYEAQQDKSGLPNDRFSAERPEGSISTLTIQRTEQRDSAMYRCASSLWTSQETQYFGPGTRLLVL.

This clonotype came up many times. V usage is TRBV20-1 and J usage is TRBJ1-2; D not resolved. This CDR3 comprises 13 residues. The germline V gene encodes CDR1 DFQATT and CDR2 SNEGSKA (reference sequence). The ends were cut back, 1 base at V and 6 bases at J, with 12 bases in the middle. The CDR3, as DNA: TGCAGTGCTAGAGTAACCCGAGGAAATGGCTACACCTTC. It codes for CSARVTRGNGYTF.

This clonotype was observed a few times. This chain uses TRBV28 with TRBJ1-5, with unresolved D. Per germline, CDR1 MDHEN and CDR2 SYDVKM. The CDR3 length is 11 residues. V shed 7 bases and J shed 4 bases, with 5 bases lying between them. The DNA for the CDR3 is TGTGCCAGCACAGATAATCAGCCCCAGCATTTT. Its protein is CASTDNQPQHF.

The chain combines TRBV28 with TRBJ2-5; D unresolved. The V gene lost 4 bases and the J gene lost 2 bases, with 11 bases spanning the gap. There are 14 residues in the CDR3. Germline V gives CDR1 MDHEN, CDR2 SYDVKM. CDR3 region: CASSSKGTQETQYF. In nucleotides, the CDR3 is TGTGCCAGCAGTTCCAAGGGAACGCAAGAGACCCAGTACTTC.

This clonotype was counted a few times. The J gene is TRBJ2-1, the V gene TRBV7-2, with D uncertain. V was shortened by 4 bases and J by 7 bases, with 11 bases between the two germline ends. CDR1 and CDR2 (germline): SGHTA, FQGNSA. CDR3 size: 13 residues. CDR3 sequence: CASSSSTSNEQFF. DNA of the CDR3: TGTGCCAGCAGCTCCTCGACTTCAAATGAGCAGTTCTTC. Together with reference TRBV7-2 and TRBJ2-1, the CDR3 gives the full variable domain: GAGVSQSPSNKVTEKGKDVELRCDPISGHTALYWYRQSLGQGLEFLIYFQGNSAPDKSGLPSDRFSAERTGGSVSTLTIQRTQQEDSAVYLCASSSSTSNEQFFGPGTRLTVL.

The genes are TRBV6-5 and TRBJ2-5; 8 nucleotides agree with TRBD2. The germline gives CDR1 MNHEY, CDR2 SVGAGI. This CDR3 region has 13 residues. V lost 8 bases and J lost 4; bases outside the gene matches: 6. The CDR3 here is CASGREGTETQYF. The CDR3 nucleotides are TGTGCCAGCGGTCGGGAGGGCACAGAGACCCAGTACTTC.

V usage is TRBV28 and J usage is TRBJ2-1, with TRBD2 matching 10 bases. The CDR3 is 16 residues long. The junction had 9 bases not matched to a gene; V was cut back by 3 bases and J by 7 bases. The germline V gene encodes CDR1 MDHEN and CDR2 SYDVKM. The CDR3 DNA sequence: TGTGCCAGCAGTTTGCCGCTAGCGGGAGCCGGGAATGAGCAGTTCTTC. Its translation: CASSLPLAGAGNEQFF.

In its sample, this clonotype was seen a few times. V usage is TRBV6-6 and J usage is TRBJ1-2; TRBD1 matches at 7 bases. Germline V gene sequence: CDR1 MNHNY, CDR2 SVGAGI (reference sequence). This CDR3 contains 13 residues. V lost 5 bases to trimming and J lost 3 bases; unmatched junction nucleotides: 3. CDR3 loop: CASSDTGDYGYTF. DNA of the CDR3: TGTGCCAGCAGTGACACAGGGGACTATGGCTACACCTTC.